The TCR beta chain under discussion was sequenced for a study of T cell changes during pregnancy in multiple sclerosis. Sequencing was performed with immunoSEQ multiplex PCR; in TCRdb, only in-frame clones are kept and a portion is missing. The repertoire holds tens of thousands of clones, with around 92% as singletons. The length of the CDR3 is 15 residues. Germline V gives CDR1 KGHSH, CDR2 LQKENI. V dropped 3 bases and J dropped 2; count of bases not matched to a gene: 4. The V gene is TRBV18, the J gene TRBJ2-3; 8 bases agree with TRBD2. The sequence was collected from a female donor with multiple sclerosis, enrolled in a pregnancy study. Sample: CD8+ T cells from peripheral blood mononuclear cells, taken before pregnancy. CDR3 DNA: TGTGCCAGCTCACCGGGACTAGACCACACAGATACGCAGTATTTT. Its protein product is CASSPGLDHTDTQYF.